The 20 T cell receptor beta chains reported below all come from one sample, sequenced in a study of T-cell reconstitution after alpha-beta-depleted transplantation in children. Construction of the TCRbeta library involved unique molecular identifiers. MiXCR, run by TCRdb on the PCR reads, gives a single entry per CDR3 protein. The table lists 230,000 or so distinct CDR3 sequences, approximately 12% of them singletons, with approximately 2.4% in the top ten. The source was PBMCs from the stem cell graft donor, collected from the stem cell graft. The receptors were sampled from a human donor who donated a stem cell graft to a child with acute lymphoblastic leukemia.

This clonotype showed up just a few times. The V gene is TRBV28, the J gene TRBJ2-2, with TRBD1 matching 7 bases. V was clipped by 2 bases and J by 4 bases; unmatched bases: 16. There are 19 residues in the CDR3. Germline V lookup: CDR1 MDHEN, CDR2 SYDVKM. The CDR3 DNA follows: TGTGCCAGCAGTTTAGGTTGGATCATTCCAGGGGGATCCACCGGGGAGCTGTTTTTT. It translates to CASSLGWIIPGGSTGELFF.

This clonotype was counted ten times or more. The CDR3 nucleotides are TGTGCCAGCAGCCTATTCACAGGACAAGAGACCCAGTACTTC. It yields the protein CASSLFTGQETQYF. V gene TRBV5-6 combines with J gene TRBJ2-5; tentative D call: TRBD1 (5 bases). CDR3 size: 14 residues. Trimming left V 4 bases short and J 2 bases short, with 12 bases between. CDR1 and CDR2 (germline): SGHDT, YYEEEE. The full variable domain, completed using reference TRBV5-6 and TRBJ2-5, is DAGVTQSPTHLIKTRGQQVTLRCSPKSGHDTVSWYQQALGQGPQFIFQYYEEEERQRGNFPDRFSGHQFPNYSSELNVNALLLGDSALYLCASSLFTGQETQYFGPGTRLLVL.

Ten or more counts support this clonotype. The J gene is TRBJ2-3, the V gene TRBV7-2, with 10 bases fitting TRBD2. CDR1 SGHTA and CDR2 FQGNSA come from the germline V gene. Losses at the gene ends were 2 bases for V and 5 bases for J; bases not matched to a gene: 4. This CDR3 contains 15 residues. CDR3 region: CASSLTLAGGDTQYF. The CDR3 bases are TGTGCCAGCAGCTTAACCTTAGCGGGAGGAGATACGCAGTATTTT. Full variable domain (outside the CDR3, taken from reference TRBV7-2 and TRBJ2-3): GAGVSQSPSNKVTEKGKDVELRCDPISGHTALYWYRQSLGQGLEFLIYFQGNSAPDKSGLPSDRFSAERTGGSVSTLTIQRTQQEDSAVYLCASSLTLAGGDTQYFGPGTRLTVL.

This clonotype was seen many times. The chain joins TRBV27 to TRBJ2-4; maybe TRBD1 (6 bases). V was pared by 0 bases and J by 7 bases, with 10 bases between. There are 14 residues in the CDR3. The germline CDR1 and CDR2 sequences are MNHEY and SMNVEV (reference sequence). The CDR3 region is CASSLSAGANIQYF. The CDR3 region has the DNA TGTGCCAGCAGTTTATCGGCAGGGGCGAACATTCAGTACTTC.

The V call is TRBV6-2 or TRBV6-3, the J call TRBJ2-5, with D maybe TRBD2 (5 bases). The V gene lost 2 bases and the J gene lost 7 bases, with 11 bases spanning the gap. This CDR3 region has 13 residues. Per germline, CDR1 MNHEY and CDR2 SVGEGT. The CDR3 DNA follows: TGTGCCAGCAGTTACCACGAAGGAGGGACCCAGTACTTC. It specifies CASSYHEGGTQYF.

This clonotype was counted ten times or more. J is TRBJ2-7 and V is TRBV5-6; D may be TRBD1 (5 bases). Trimming took 3 bases from V and 1 from J, leaving 20 bases between them. Germline V CDR1 and CDR2: SGHDT, YYEEEE. This CDR3 is 17 amino acids long. The CDR3 nucleotides read TGTGCCAGCAGCTGGTATGGGGCAACGGTCTCTTCCTACGAGCAGTACTTC. Translating gives CASSWYGATVSSYEQYF.

The V gene is TRBV6-5, the J gene TRBJ1-2, with a possible D match to TRBD1 (5 bases). Germline V gene data show CDR1 as MNHEY and CDR2 as SVGAGI. V was shortened by 2 bases and J by 2 bases, with 9 bases between the two germline ends. The CDR3 runs to 14 residues. CDR3 loop: CASSYGQGNYGYTF. DNA for the CDR3: TGTGCCAGCAGTTACGGTCAGGGAAACTATGGCTACACCTTC.

The sample holds many counts of this clonotype. This sequence joins TRBV27 and TRBJ2-7; D is undetermined. CDR3 length: 14 residues. V was clipped by 5 bases and J by 3 bases, with 14 bases between them. The germline gives CDR1 MNHEY, CDR2 SMNVEV (reference sequence). The CDR3 DNA sequence: TGTGCCAGCAGTGCTGTGGATCGGATCTACGAGCAGTACTTC. Amino acids: CASSAVDRIYEQYF.

The CDR3 loop reads CASSFPATYEQYF. In nucleotides, the CDR3 is TGTGCCAGCAGTTTTCCGGCTACCTACGAGCAGTACTTC. The gene calls are TRBV28 and TRBJ2-7, with D unresolved. The ends were cut back, 3 bases at V and 2 bases at J, with 8 bases in the middle. In germline, CDR1 is MDHEN, CDR2 SYDVKM. This CDR3 is 13 amino acids long.

This clonotype was counted many times. The chain combines TRBV7-2 with TRBJ2-3; 15 nucleotides match TRBD2. The CDR3 totals 16 residues. CDR1 and CDR2 (germline): SGHTA, FQGNSA. V was clipped by 5 bases and J by 4 bases; unmatched bases: 4. Here the CDR3 DNA reads TGTGCCAGCAGCCTATGGACTAGCGGGGGGGCAGATACGCAGTATTTT. This translates into CASSLWTSGGADTQYF.

This clonotype has at least ten counts. J is TRBJ2-7 and V is TRBV15, with no clear D. Germline loops: CDR1 LNHNV, CDR2 YYDKDF (reference sequence). The CDR3 sequence is 13 residues long. The V end lost 3 bases, the J end lost 0 bases, and 6 bases lay between the germline ends. DNA for the CDR3: TGTGCCACCAGCAGTCGGTTCTCCTACGAGCAGTACTTC. Amino acids: CATSSRFSYEQYF.

There are many counts of this clonotype. The chain links TRBV20-1 to TRBJ2-5; D not resolved. V lost 2 bases and J lost 5, with 15 bases in between. The CDR3 contains 14 residues. CDR1 and CDR2 from the germline V gene are DFQATT and SNEGSKA (reference sequence). In nucleotides, the CDR3 is TGCAGTGCTAGAAGGGATGTAGGGTGGGAGACCCAGTACTTC. Its protein is CSARRDVGWETQYF.

The chain couples TRBV10-3 to TRBJ1-2; 9 bases match TRBD1. This CDR3 has 19 amino acids. CDR1 and CDR2 (germline): ENHRY, SYGVKD. After removal of 5 bases from V and 4 bases from J, the junction contained 20 bases not matched to a gene. In DNA, the CDR3 is TGTGCCATCAGTTTAGCGGTCCTTGGGACAGGGTCCCGCACCTATGGCTACACCTTC. It translates to CAISLAVLGTGSRTYGYTF.

This chain connects TRBV19 to TRBJ1-1, with 7 nucleotides matching TRBD1. The CDR3 covers 13 residues. Germline trimming cut 9 bases from V and 2 bases from J; bases unmatched to any gene: 6. Germline CDR1 LNHDA, CDR2 SQIVND (reference sequence). The CDR3 region is CASSTGTNTEAFF. The DNA for the CDR3 is TGTGCCAGCTCGACAGGGACCAACACTGAAGCTTTCTTT.

In this sample, this clonotype turned up many times. The CDR3 region is CSALRLATYEQYF. The DNA of the CDR3 is TGCAGTGCTCTCCGACTAGCGACCTACGAGCAGTACTTC. This rearrangement joins TRBV20-1 to TRBJ2-7, with 8 bases fitting TRBD2. The CDR3 extends over 13 amino acids. J lost 2 bases, V lost 5 bases, and 5 bases had no gene match. CDR1 DFQATT and CDR2 SNEGSKA come from the germline V gene (reference sequence).

This clonotype was picked up one time. It may be a read error: a sequence one base away is much more abundant. The rearrangement links TRBV6-5 to TRBJ2-3; 7 positions match TRBD2. This CDR3 contains 14 residues. J gave up 6 bases and V 3 bases, and 6 bases lay outside the gene matches. From germline, CDR1 is MNHEY and CDR2 SVGAGI. In DNA, the CDR3 is TGTGCCAGCAGTTATAGGGAGGGCGGGGATACGCAGTATTTT. It is translated as CASSYREGGDTQYF.

This clonotype came up many times. CDR3 loop: CASSLRGTSSYNEQFF. CDR3 DNA sequence: TGTGCCAGCAGCTTACGGGGGACTAGCTCCTACAATGAGCAGTTCTTC. The J gene is TRBJ2-1, the V gene TRBV7-2; 8 bases are a match to TRBD2. The CDR3 length is 16 residues. CDR1 is SGHTA, CDR2 FQGNSA, per germline. V was pared by 2 bases and J by 0 bases, with 3 bases of the junction left unmatched.

This clonotype has at least ten counts. This rearrangement joins TRBV7-3 to TRBJ2-7, with D perhaps given as TRBD1 or TRBD2 (5 bases each). Germline values: CDR1 SGHTA, CDR2 FQGTGA. Trimming shortened V by 5 bases and J by 0 bases, and 11 bases separated the two germline ends. This CDR3 contains 14 residues. CDR3 amino acids: CASSRDPSSYEQYF. CDR3 nucleotides: TGTGCCAGCAGCCGGGACCCTAGCTCCTACGAGCAGTACTTC.

This clonotype was recorded at least ten times. This chain uses TRBV5-1 with TRBJ2-3; possibly TRBD1 or TRBD2 for D (6 bases each). Trimming shortened V by 0 bases and J by 1 base, and 15 bases separated the two germline ends. CDR3 length: 17 residues. CDR1 and CDR2 (germline): SGHRS, YFSETQ. Written as DNA, the CDR3 is TGCGCCAGCAGCTTGGTGGGGGGCGAGTATCGCACAGATACGCAGTATTTT. Protein: CASSLVGGEYRTDTQYF.

This clonotype occurred a few times. The chain employs TRBV12-3 or TRBV12-4 and TRBJ1-2, with D tentatively TRBD1 (5 bases). CDR3 length: 15 residues. Trimming cost V 1 base and J 4 bases, with 13 bases left between them. CDR3: CASSLVQGVGYGYTF. The CDR3 coding sequence is TGTGCCAGCAGTTTAGTGCAGGGAGTAGGCTATGGCTACACCTTC.